This paragraph covers one T cell receptor beta chain sequence. Its antigen specificity is not known. Per-nucleotide qualities are absent, and no much larger clonotype sits a single base away. This entry is derived from a study of technical replicates of blood from several donors (dated by TCRdb to the late 2010s). Libraries were prepared through the immunoSEQ multiplex PCR assay. The source is immuneACCESS, and TCRdb retained only in-frame sequences with V and J called. Part of the clones is not carried over; for the studies checked, unresolved V genes explain less than half of this, and the remainder is unexplained. The table for this sample lists tens of thousands of clones; 90% to 95% of them were counted only once. Together, the top ten hold roughly 4.5% of the sample. The germline V gene (reference sequence) supplies CDR1 MNHEY and CDR2 SMNVEV. The CDR3 sequence holds 16 residues, the cysteine and phenylalanine included. Only CDR3 DNA is held: 48 bases, read in frame from base 1. V and J lose 2 bases and 0 bases, and a span of 11 bases separates them.

The sequenced sample was PBMCs. The rearrangement combines TRBV27 with TRBJ2-1; a weak D assignment points to TRBD2 (5 bases agree). This TCR came from a human donor in good health. Some clones in this sample may be carry-over from other donors' samples. The CDR3: CASSLGAERSYNEQFF. At the DNA level, the sequence is TGTGCCAGCAGTTTAGGAGCGGAACGCTCCTACAATGAGCAGTTCTTC.